The rows below give T cell receptor beta chains drawn from one sample of a study of T cells expressing NK-cell markers. For each CDR3 protein, TCRdb gives one entry from its re-call of the 5' RACE reads, without DNA. The sample features roughly 430,000 distinct CDR3 sequences, with 6% to 9.5% in its top ten. Sequencing input: blood T cells: a sorted CD56 or NKG2C T cell subset, CD4+ or CD8+ T cells, or bulk PBMC T cells (not recorded which). These receptors all stem from a woman aged 18-69 years in good health. Each CDR3 is given with its conserved first and last residue.

TRBJ2-2	TRBV6-2/TRBV6-3	CASSYVPAGGHGELFF
TRBJ2-2	TRBV11-2	CASSRDGAGVGNTGELFF
TRBJ1-1	TRBV18	CASSSAPILNTEAFF
TRBJ2-2	TRBV3-1	CASSQEISLAGVTGELFF
TRBJ2-5	TRBV7-6	CASSLRLAASQETQYF
TRBJ2-3	TRBV20-1	CSANPGGPSDTQYF
TRBJ1-1	TRBV4-1	CASSHARVTLNTEAFF
TRBJ2-1	TRBV7-2	CASSFAGGPQNEQFF
TRBJ1-3	TRBV7-9	CASESSGNTIYF
TRBJ1-1	TRBV2	CASSVGWNTEAFF
TRBJ2-5	TRBV3-1	CASSQDLRTSRETQYF
TRBJ2-7	TRBV6-1	CASSKNPGQEYEQYF
TRBJ1-1	TRBV19	CASSIVRGQTETFF
TRBJ2-1	TRBV11-2	CASSLEMGDYEQFF
TRBJ1-2	TRBV7-2	CASSLVTDFLYGYTF
TRBJ1-2	TRBV6-5	CASSWGAPRSYGYTF
TRBJ2-1	TRBV24-1	CATSDPIAGEDNEQFF
TRBJ2-3	TRBV5-1	CASSFTSGSSPDTQYF
TRBJ2-1	TRBV29-1	CSAMAGSGGGPEQFF
TRBJ2-1	TRBV20-1	CSAKKRDYNEQFF
TRBJ1-6	TRBV5-1	CASSGAAGYNSPLHF
TRBJ1-1	TRBV14	CASSPWDRRDTEAFF
TRBJ2-7	TRBV12-3/TRBV12-4	CASRYREMGEQYF
TRBJ2-3	TRBV28	CASSYLLRTSEYTDTQYF
TRBJ1-5	TRBV12-3/TRBV12-4	CASSFSGLSNQPQHF
TRBJ2-3	TRBV10-3	CAISEMPQFADTQYF
TRBJ1-2	TRBV4-2	CASSHWEATAYGYTF
TRBJ2-1	TRBV5-1	CASSSAAALEQFF
TRBJ2-5	TRBV29-1	CSVASLEETQYF